This paragraph reports one T cell receptor (beta chain). This sample was included in a study of blood T cell repertoires in COVID-19. Study-level information: Collection of acute and convalescent COVID-19 samples took place in the United States, Italy and Spain. PBMCs, B-cell-depleted T cells, or T cells were the source of the cDNA or gDNA that made up the material.

V was pared by 4 bases and J by 5 bases, with 14 bases of the junction left unmatched. Per germline, CDR1 MNHEY and CDR2 SMNVEV (reference sequence). The CDR3 runs 18 residues. In the original workflow: How many nucleated cells were present was estimated from reference gene primer amplification. Method: immunoSEQ multiplex PCR; TCRdb's copy keeps in-frame clones and lacks some. V and J calls plus clone size are reproduced from that table; the DNA served to infer D and trimming. This repertoire shows roughly 250,000 clones, under 90% found once; its top ten account for roughly 8.6%. The chain has TRBV27 and TRBJ1-1; 12 bases are a match to TRBD1. This sequence originates from a human donor in a cohort sampled during active COVID-19. Sequencing used peripheral blood. CDR3 loop: CASSSTIRDRGLWTEAFF. CDR3 bases: TGTGCCAGCAGTTCGACCATAAGGGACAGGGGGCTATGGACTGAAGCTTTCTTT.